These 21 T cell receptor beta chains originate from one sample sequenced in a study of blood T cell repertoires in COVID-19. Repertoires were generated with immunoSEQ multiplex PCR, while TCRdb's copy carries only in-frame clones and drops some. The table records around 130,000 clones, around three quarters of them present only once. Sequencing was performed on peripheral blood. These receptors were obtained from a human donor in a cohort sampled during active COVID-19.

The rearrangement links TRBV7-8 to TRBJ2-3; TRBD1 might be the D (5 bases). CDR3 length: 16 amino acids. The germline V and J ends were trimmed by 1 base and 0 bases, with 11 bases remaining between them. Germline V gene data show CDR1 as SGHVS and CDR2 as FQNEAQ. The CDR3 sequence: CASSLVTGRSTDTQYF. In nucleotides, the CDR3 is TGTGCCAGCAGCTTAGTTACAGGACGAAGCACAGATACGCAGTATTTT.

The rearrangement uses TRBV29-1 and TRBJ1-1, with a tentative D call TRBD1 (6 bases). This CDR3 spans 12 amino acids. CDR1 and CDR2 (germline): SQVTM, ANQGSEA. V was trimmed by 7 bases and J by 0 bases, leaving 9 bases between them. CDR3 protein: CSGGGLNTEAFF. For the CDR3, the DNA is TGCAGCGGGGGGGGCTTGAACACTGAAGCTTTCTTT.

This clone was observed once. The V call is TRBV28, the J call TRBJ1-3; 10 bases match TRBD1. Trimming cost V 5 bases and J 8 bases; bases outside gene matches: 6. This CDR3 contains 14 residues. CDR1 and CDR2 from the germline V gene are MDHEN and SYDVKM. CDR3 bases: TGTGCCAGCAGTCTAGGACAGGGGGTATACACCATATATTTT. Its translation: CASSLGQGVYTIYF.

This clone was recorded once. This chain's CDR3 is CASSPAGTYNYGYTF. In DNA form, the CDR3 reads TGTGCCAGCAGCCCAGCAGGGACATATAACTATGGCTACACCTTC. The chain is built from TRBV7-6 and TRBJ1-2, with D possibly being TRBD1 (6 bases). The V gene's germline CDR1 is SGHVS and CDR2 FNYEAQ. V gave up 5 bases and J gave up 1 base, with 14 bases separating them. The CDR3 contains 15 residues.

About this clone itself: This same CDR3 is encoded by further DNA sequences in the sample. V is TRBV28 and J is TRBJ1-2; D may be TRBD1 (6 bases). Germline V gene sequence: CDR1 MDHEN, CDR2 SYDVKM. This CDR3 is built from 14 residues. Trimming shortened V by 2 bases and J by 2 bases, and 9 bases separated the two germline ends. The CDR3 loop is CASSLGQPNYGYTF. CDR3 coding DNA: TGTGCCAGCAGTTTAGGACAGCCCAACTATGGCTACACCTTC.

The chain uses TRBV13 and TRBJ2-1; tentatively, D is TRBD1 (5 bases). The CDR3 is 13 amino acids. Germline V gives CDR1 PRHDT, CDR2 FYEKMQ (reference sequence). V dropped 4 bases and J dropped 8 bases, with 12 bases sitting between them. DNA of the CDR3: TGTGCCAGCAGCTCCCAGGGATCCCATGAGCAGTTCTTC. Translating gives CASSSQGSHEQFF.

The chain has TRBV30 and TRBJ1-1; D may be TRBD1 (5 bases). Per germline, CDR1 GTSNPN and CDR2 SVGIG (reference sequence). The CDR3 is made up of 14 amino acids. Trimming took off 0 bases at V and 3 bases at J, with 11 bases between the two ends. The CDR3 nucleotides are TGTGCCTGGAGTGTATTCAGGGAGGACACTGAAGCTTTCTTT. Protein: CAWSVFREDTEAFF.

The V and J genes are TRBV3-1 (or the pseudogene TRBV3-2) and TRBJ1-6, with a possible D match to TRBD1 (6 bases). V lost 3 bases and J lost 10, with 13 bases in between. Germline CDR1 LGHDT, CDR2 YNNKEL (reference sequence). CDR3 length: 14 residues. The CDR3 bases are TGTGCCAGCAGCCAGGGGGCCAAATGGTCACCCCTCCACTTT. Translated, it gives CASSQGAKWSPLHF.

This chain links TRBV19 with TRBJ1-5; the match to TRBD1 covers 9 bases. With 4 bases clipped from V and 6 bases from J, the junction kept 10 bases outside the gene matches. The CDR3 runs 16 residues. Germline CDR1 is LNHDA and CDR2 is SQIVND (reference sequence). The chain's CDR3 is CASSKNRQGGSQPQHF. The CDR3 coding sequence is TGTGCCAGTAGTAAAAACCGACAGGGGGGAAGTCAGCCCCAGCATTTT.

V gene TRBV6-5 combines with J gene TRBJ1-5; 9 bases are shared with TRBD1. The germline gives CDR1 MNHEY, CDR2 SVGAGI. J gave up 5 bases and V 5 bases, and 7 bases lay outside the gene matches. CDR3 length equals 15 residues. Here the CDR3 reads CASSPQGAGHQPQHF. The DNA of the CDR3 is TGTGCCAGCAGTCCACAGGGGGCCGGGCATCAGCCCCAGCATTTT.

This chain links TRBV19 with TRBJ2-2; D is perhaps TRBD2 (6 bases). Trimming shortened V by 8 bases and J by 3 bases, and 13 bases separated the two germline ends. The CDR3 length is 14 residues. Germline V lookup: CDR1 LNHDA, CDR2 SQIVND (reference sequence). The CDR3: CASHGGYYTGELFF. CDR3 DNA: TGTGCCAGTCATGGGGGGTATTACACCGGGGAGCTGTTTTTT.

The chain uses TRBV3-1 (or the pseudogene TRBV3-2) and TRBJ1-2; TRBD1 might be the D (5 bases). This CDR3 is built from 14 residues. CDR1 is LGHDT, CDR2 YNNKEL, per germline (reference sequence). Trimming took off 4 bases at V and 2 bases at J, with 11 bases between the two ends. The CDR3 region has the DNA TGTGCCAGCAGCCCGGGACTGATCAACTATGGCTACACCTTC. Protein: CASSPGLINYGYTF.

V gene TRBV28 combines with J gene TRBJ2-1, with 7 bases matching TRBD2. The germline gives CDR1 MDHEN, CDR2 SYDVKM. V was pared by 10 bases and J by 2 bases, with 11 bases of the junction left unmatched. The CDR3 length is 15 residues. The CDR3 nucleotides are TGTGCCACCGGTGACGCGGGGGACCCCTACAATGAGCAGTTCTTC. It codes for CATGDAGDPYNEQFF. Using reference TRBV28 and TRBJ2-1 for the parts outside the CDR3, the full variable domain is DVKVTQSSRYLVKRTGEKVFLECVQDMDHENMFWYRQDPGLGLRLIYFSYDVKMKEKGDIPEGYSVSREKKERFSLILESASTNQTSMYLCATGDAGDPYNEQFFGPGTRLTVL.

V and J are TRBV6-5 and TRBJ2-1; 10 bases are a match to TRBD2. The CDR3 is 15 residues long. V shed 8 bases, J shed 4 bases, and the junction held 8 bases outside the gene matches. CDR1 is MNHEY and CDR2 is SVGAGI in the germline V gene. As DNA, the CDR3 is TGTGCCAGCGGAGCGGGGGGGCTACTTTACAATGAGCAGTTCTTC. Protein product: CASGAGGLLYNEQFF.

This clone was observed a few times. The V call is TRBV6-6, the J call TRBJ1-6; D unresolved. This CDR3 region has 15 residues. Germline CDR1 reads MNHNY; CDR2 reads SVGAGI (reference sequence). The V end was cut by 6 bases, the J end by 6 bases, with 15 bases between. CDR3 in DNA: TGTGCCAGCAGGGTGCAGGATAGCGGTAATTCACCCCTCCACTTT. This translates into CASRVQDSGNSPLHF.

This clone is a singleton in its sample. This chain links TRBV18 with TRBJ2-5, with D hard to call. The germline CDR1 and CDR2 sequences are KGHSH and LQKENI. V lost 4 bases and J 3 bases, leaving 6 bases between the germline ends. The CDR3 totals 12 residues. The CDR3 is CASSRSEETQYF. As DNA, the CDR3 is TGTGCCAGCTCACGGTCAGAAGAGACCCAGTACTTC.

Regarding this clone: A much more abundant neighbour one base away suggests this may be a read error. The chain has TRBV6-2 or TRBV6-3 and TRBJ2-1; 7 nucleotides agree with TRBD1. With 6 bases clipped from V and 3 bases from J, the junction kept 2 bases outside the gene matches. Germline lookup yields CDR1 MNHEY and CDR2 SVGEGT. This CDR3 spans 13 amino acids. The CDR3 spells CASSWDSYNEQFF. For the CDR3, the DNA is TGTGCCAGCAGCTGGGACAGCTACAATGAGCAGTTCTTC.

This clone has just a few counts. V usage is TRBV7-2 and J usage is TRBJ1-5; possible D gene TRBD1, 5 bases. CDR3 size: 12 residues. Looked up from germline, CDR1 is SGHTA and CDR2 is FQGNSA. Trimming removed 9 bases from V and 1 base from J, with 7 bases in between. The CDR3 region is CASDSSNQPQHF. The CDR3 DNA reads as TGTGCCAGTGACAGCAGCAATCAGCCCCAGCATTTT.

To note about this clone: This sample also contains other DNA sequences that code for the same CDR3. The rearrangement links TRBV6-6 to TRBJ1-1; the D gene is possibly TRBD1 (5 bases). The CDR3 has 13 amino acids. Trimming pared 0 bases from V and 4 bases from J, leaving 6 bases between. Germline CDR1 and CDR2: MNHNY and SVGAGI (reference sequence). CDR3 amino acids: CASSYSGGTEAFF. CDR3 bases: TGTGCCAGCAGTTACTCCGGGGGCACTGAAGCTTTCTTT.

The CDR3 coding sequence is TGCGCCAGCAGCTTGACAGGGGGTACAGCCTACGAGCAGTACTTC. Translated: CASSLTGGTAYEQYF. The chain combines TRBV5-1 with TRBJ2-7; TRBD1 matches 8 bases. Germline V CDR1 and CDR2: SGHRS, YFSETQ. CDR3 size: 15 residues. V trimming: 1 base; J trimming: 2 bases; junction bases outside the gene matches: 5.

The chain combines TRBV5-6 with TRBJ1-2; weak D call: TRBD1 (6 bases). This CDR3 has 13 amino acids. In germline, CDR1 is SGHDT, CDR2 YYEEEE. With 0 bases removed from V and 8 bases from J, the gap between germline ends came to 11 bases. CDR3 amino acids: CASSLVAGAGYTF. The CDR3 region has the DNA TGTGCCAGCAGCTTGGTGGCAGGGGCCGGCTACACCTTC.